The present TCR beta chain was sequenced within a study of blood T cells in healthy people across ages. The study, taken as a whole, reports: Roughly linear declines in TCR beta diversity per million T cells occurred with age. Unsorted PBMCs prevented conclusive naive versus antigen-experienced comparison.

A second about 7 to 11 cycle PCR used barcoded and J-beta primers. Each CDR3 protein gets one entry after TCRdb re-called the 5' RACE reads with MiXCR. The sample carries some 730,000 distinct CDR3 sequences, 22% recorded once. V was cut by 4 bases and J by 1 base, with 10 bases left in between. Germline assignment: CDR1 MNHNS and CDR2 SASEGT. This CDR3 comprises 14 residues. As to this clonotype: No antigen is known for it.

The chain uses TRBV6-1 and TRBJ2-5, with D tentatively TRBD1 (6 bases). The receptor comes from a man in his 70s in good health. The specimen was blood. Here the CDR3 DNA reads TGTGCCAGCAGTGCCCCGACAGGCCAAGAGACCCAGTACTTC. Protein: CASSAPTGQETQYF.